The 27 T cell receptor beta chains in this list originate from one sample, sequenced in a study of shared clonotypes between healthy human individuals. Produced via immunoSEQ multiplex PCR; TCRdb's table is partial and in-frame only. The table has more than 2 million clones, 95% seen once. Sequenced material: naive CD4+ T cells sorted from blood. The subset: CD45RA+ positively selected. The receptors come from a man aged 18 to 30 in good health.

The chain employs TRBV5-1 and TRBJ2-1, with 8 bases identical to TRBD1. CDR1 SGHRS and CDR2 YFSETQ come from the germline V gene. This CDR3 has 17 amino acids. V lost 3 bases, J lost 3 bases, and 11 bases stayed unmatched. This CDR3 is CASSSHRTGINYNEQFF. The CDR3 DNA reads as TGCGCCAGCAGCTCTCACCGGACAGGGATTAACTACAATGAGCAGTTCTTC.

The chain couples TRBV7-3 to TRBJ2-1; 8 positions match TRBD1. Trimming took 5 bases from V and 3 from J; bases not matched to a gene: 6. This CDR3 has 15 residues. Germline CDR1 is SGHTA and CDR2 is FQGTGA. As DNA, the CDR3 is TGTGCCAGCAGCCCCGACAGGGGTGTCTACAATGAGCAGTTCTTC. Translating it yields CASSPDRGVYNEQFF.

The chain carries TRBV30 and TRBJ2-2; D might be TRBD1 (6 bases). The CDR3 sequence is 15 residues long. V gave up 7 bases and J gave up 3 bases, with 18 bases separating them. Germline V gene lookup returns CDR1 GTSNPN and CDR2 SVGIG (reference sequence). CDR3 sequence reads: CAYPRNRADTGELFF. The DNA of the CDR3 is TGTGCCTACCCAAGGAACAGGGCGGACACCGGGGAGCTGTTTTTT. Looking up the rest from reference TRBV30 and TRBJ2-2 gives the full variable domain: SQTIHQWPATLVQPVGSPLSLECTVEGTSNPNLYWYRQAAGRGLQLLFYSVGIGQISSEVPQNLSASRPQDRQFILSSKKLLLSDSGFYLCAYPRNRADTGELFFGEGSRLTVL.

The chain couples TRBV7-2 to TRBJ2-3; D perhaps matches TRBD1 (6 bases). CDR1 and CDR2 from the germline V gene are SGHTA and FQGNSA. V lost 5 bases, J lost 6 bases, and 27 bases lay in between. This CDR3 spans 18 amino acids. The DNA for the CDR3 is TGTGCCAGCAGCCCGGACCAATTGCTAGGGGGAGTAATGGATACGCAGTATTTT. It specifies CASSPDQLLGGVMDTQYF. The complete variable domain, with remaining parts taken from reference TRBV7-2 and TRBJ2-3, reads GAGVSQSPSNKVTEKGKDVELRCDPISGHTALYWYRQSLGQGLEFLIYFQGNSAPDKSGLPSDRFSAERTGGSVSTLTIQRTQQEDSAVYLCASSPDQLLGGVMDTQYFGPGTRLTVL.

This chain links TRBV10-1 with TRBJ2-3; D remains ambiguous. The germline gives CDR1 WNHNN, CDR2 SYGVQD (reference sequence). Trimming took 4 bases from V and 0 from J, leaving 11 bases between them. The length of the CDR3 is 15 residues. In nucleotides, the CDR3 is TGCGCCAGCAGTGCTAACCCTAGAAGCACAGATACGCAGTATTTT. Its protein is CASSANPRSTDTQYF.

The chain is built from TRBV5-4 and TRBJ1-2; possibly TRBD1 for D (6 bases). The CDR3 runs to 14 residues. Germline V gene data show CDR1 as SGHNT and CDR2 as YYREEE (reference sequence). Trimming took 3 bases from V and 4 from J, leaving 13 bases between them. DNA for the CDR3: TGTGCCAGCAGCTACAAGGACAGCGCCTATGGCTACACCTTC. Translation gives CASSYKDSAYGYTF.

This clone was picked up one time. Germline and junction disagree at one end, which may indicate a read error. This rearrangement joins TRBV5-1 to TRBJ2-3, with TRBD2 matching 9 bases. The germline CDR1 and CDR2 sequences are SGHRS and YFSETQ. CDR3 length equals 14 residues. In DNA, the CDR3 is TGCGCCAGCGGCTTAGCGGGAGTATCAGATACGCAGTATTTT. Translated, it gives CASGLAGVSDTQYF.

In this sample, this clone turned up once. This chain uses TRBV7-9 with TRBJ2-3, with 10 bases identical to TRBD1. Germline CDR1 and CDR2: SEHNR and FQNEAQ (reference sequence). After removal of 5 bases from V and 5 bases from J, the junction contained 16 bases not matched to a gene. CDR3 size: 18 residues. The CDR3, as DNA: TGTGCCAGCAGCCATGACAGGGGGCGCTTTGGATTACAAGATACGCAGTATTTT. It specifies CASSHDRGRFGLQDTQYF.

The V call is TRBV10-1, the J call TRBJ1-6; TRBD1 might be the D (6 bases). The CDR3 length is 15 residues. Per the germline V gene, CDR1 is WNHNN and CDR2 is SYGVQD (reference sequence). The germline V and J ends were trimmed by 5 bases and 5 bases, with 13 bases remaining between them. The CDR3 DNA is TGCGCCAGCAGTTTTGACAGGTCCAATAATTCACCCCTCCACTTT. It is translated as CASSFDRSNNSPLHF.

The chain joins TRBV30 to TRBJ2-3; 7 positions match TRBD2. Losses at the gene ends were 3 bases for V and 12 bases for J; bases not matched to a gene: 15. The CDR3 is 14 residues long. The germline CDR1 and CDR2 sequences are GTSNPN and SVGIG (reference sequence). The CDR3 protein is CAWSGGLPVSIQYF. DNA of the CDR3: TGTGCCTGGAGCGGGGGGTTACCGGTATCAATTCAGTATTTT.

The CDR3 sequence is CASGRLAGDHEQFF. The CDR3 nucleotides are TGTGCCAGCGGCCGACTAGCGGGAGACCATGAGCAGTTCTTC. The chain carries TRBV6-4 and TRBJ2-1; 12 nucleotides match TRBD2. The CDR3 spans 14 residues. V was pared by 8 bases and J by 8 bases, with 7 bases of the junction left unmatched. CDR1 and CDR2 (germline): MRHNA, SNTAGT.

The CDR3 protein is CASSQMGPQNTEAFF. The CDR3 nucleotides are TGTGCCAGCAGCCAGATGGGACCTCAGAACACTGAAGCTTTCTTT. This chain connects TRBV7-9 to TRBJ1-1; the D gene is possibly TRBD1 (5 bases). Germline V CDR1 and CDR2: SEHNR, FQNEAQ (reference sequence). V was clipped by 5 bases and J by 1 base, with 14 bases between them. CDR3 size: 15 residues.

V is TRBV27 and J is TRBJ2-1; no reliable D call. The CDR3 extends over 16 amino acids. Germline values: CDR1 MNHEY, CDR2 SMNVEV (reference sequence). With 0 bases removed from V and 12 bases from J, the gap between germline ends came to 21 bases. CDR3 coding DNA: TGTGCCAGCAGTTTATCTGGACCCTCGCTAGTCCCGGGGCAGTTCTTC. It encodes CASSLSGPSLVPGQFF.

The table lists this clone with a count of one. The chain carries TRBV7-3 and TRBJ2-1; TRBD1 might be the D (6 bases). The CDR3 sequence is 15 residues long. Trimming removed 5 bases at V and 4 bases at J, with 15 bases between. Germline values: CDR1 SGHTA, CDR2 FQGTGA. CDR3 nucleotide sequence: TGTGCCAGCAGCCAGCCCGGGACAAGATACAATGAGCAGTTCTTC. Amino acids: CASSQPGTRYNEQFF.

As for this clone: The sample contains more than one DNA sequence encoding this CDR3. J is TRBJ2-1 and V is TRBV18; perhaps TRBD1 as D (5 bases). Germline-derived CDR1 and CDR2 are KGHSH and LQKENI. V lost 6 bases, J lost 6 bases, and 9 bases lay in between. The CDR3 runs to 12 residues. CDR3 coding DNA: TGTGCCAGCTCCCTTGACAGCAATGAGCAGTTCTTC. It translates to CASSLDSNEQFF.

This clone was seen only once. V is TRBV6-1 and J is TRBJ1-6, with D possibly matching TRBD1 (6 bases). The germline V and J ends were trimmed by 7 bases and 10 bases, with 20 bases remaining between them. CDR3 length: 15 amino acids. CDR1 is MNHNS, CDR2 SASEGT, per germline. The CDR3 region is CASNPARTASSPLHF. The CDR3 DNA follows: TGTGCCAGCAATCCTGCCCGGACAGCCAGCTCACCCCTCCACTTT.

The CDR3 coding sequence is TGTGCCAGCAGCTTGGCCGGCTTGGGGGCTGGAACTGAAGCTTTCTTT. This sequence encodes CASSLAGLGAGTEAFF. V and J are TRBV5-8 and TRBJ1-1; the D gene is possibly TRBD1 (6 bases). The V and J ends lost 0 bases and 5 bases respectively, with 17 bases between them. This CDR3 is 16 amino acids long. CDR1 SGHTS and CDR2 YDEGEE come from the germline V gene.

This clone was detected ten times or more. Other DNA sequences in the same sample also yield this CDR3. The chain joins TRBV19 to TRBJ1-5, with D maybe TRBD1 (5 bases). Germline V gives CDR1 LNHDA, CDR2 SQIVND (reference sequence). The V end lost 4 bases, the J end lost 5 bases, and 9 bases lay between the germline ends. CDR3 size: 13 residues. CDR3 region: CASSRDLDQPQHF. CDR3 DNA: TGTGCCAGTAGTAGGGACCTAGATCAGCCCCAGCATTTT.

V usage is TRBV13 and J usage is TRBJ1-2, with 9 bases fitting TRBD1. This CDR3 has 14 residues. Trimming took 0 bases from V and 4 from J; bases not matched to a gene: 0. Germline V lookup: CDR1 PRHDT, CDR2 FYEKMQ (reference sequence). DNA for the CDR3: TGTGCCAGCAGCTTAGGGGACAGGGGCTATGGCTACACCTTC. Translation: CASSLGDRGYGYTF.

The gene calls are TRBV28 and TRBJ1-1; D remains unclear. This CDR3 has 12 residues. The V gene's germline CDR1 is MDHEN and CDR2 SYDVKM. V shed 5 bases and J shed 4 bases, with 8 bases lying between them. The DNA of the CDR3 is TGTGCCAGCAGTGCCCCGAGCACTGAAGCTTTCTTT. Translated: CASSAPSTEAFF.

The rearrangement links TRBV30 to TRBJ2-2; 7 nucleotides line up with TRBD1. The CDR3 runs to 14 residues. Trimming at V came to 5 bases and at J to 5 bases, leaving 8 bases not matched to a gene. The V gene's germline CDR1 is GTSNPN and CDR2 SVGIG (reference sequence). The CDR3 protein is CAWGDDRVTGELFF. As DNA, the CDR3 is TGTGCCTGGGGTGACGACAGGGTTACCGGGGAGCTGTTTTTT. The full variable domain, with the rest looked up from reference TRBV30 and TRBJ2-2, is SQTIHQWPATLVQPVGSPLSLECTVEGTSNPNLYWYRQAAGRGLQLLFYSVGIGQISSEVPQNLSASRPQDRQFILSSKKLLLSDSGFYLCAWGDDRVTGELFFGEGSRLTVL.

The V gene is TRBV28, the J gene TRBJ2-5; 7 nucleotides align to TRBD1. Germline V gene data show CDR1 as MDHEN and CDR2 as SYDVKM. J lost 2 bases, V lost 6 bases, and 3 bases had no gene match. CDR3 length: 13 amino acids. The CDR3 is CASRRQGQETQYF. DNA of the CDR3: TGTGCCAGCAGACGACAGGGTCAAGAGACCCAGTACTTC. The whole variable domain, remainder taken from reference TRBV28 and TRBJ2-5, is DVKVTQSSRYLVKRTGEKVFLECVQDMDHENMFWYRQDPGLGLRLIYFSYDVKMKEKGDIPEGYSVSREKKERFSLILESASTNQTSMYLCASRRQGQETQYFGPGTRLLVL.

Note on this clone: Additional DNA sequences in this sample encode the identical CDR3. The rearrangement joins TRBV25-1 to TRBJ2-1, with D perhaps matching TRBD1 (5 bases). The V end lost 5 bases, the J end lost 7 bases, and 6 bases lay between the germline ends. Germline CDR1 MGHDK, CDR2 SYGVNS. The length of the CDR3 is 11 residues. Here the CDR3 DNA reads TGTGCCAGCAGTAGGGGAAATGAGCAGTTCTTC. This sequence encodes CASSRGNEQFF.

The rearrangement links TRBV6-9 to TRBJ2-3, with D perhaps TRBD2 (5 bases). The CDR3 is made up of 11 amino acids. Germline lookup yields CDR1 MNHGY and CDR2 SVAAGI. Trimming left V 6 bases short and J 8 bases short, with 9 bases between. CDR3 in DNA: TGTGCCAGCAGGCCGAGCGGTACGCAGTATTTT. Protein product: CASRPSGTQYF.

As for this clone: A junction boundary mismatches the germline segment, possibly from a read error. The V and J genes are TRBV7-7 and TRBJ2-3; D possibly matches TRBD1 or TRBD2 (5 bases each). The length of the CDR3 is 18 residues. Germline V gene lookup returns CDR1 SSHAT and CDR2 FNYEAQ (reference sequence). As DNA, the CDR3 is TGTGCTAGCAGCTTGCTGGGGACGGGACGGACTAGCACAGATACGCAGTATTTT. It translates to CASSLLGTGRTSTDTQYF.

The gene calls are TRBV7-8 and TRBJ2-7; the D call may be TRBD1 or TRBD2 (5 bases each). The V end was cut by 5 bases, the J end by 7 bases, with 30 bases between. Germline-derived CDR1 and CDR2 are SGHVS and FQNEAQ. This CDR3 is 18 amino acids long. CDR3 protein: CASSPRGVGSGPLREQYF. CDR3 nucleotides: TGTGCCAGCAGCCCAAGAGGGGTCGGCTCGGGGCCTCTAAGGGAGCAGTACTTC.

The rearrangement joins TRBV5-6 to TRBJ1-2; no firm D call. The CDR3 contains 12 residues. Deletions cut 4 bases from V and 8 bases from J, with 12 bases between. Germline V gives CDR1 SGHDT, CDR2 YYEEEE. CDR3 protein: CASSPNMAGYTF. DNA of the CDR3: TGTGCCAGCAGCCCGAACATGGCGGGCTACACCTTC.